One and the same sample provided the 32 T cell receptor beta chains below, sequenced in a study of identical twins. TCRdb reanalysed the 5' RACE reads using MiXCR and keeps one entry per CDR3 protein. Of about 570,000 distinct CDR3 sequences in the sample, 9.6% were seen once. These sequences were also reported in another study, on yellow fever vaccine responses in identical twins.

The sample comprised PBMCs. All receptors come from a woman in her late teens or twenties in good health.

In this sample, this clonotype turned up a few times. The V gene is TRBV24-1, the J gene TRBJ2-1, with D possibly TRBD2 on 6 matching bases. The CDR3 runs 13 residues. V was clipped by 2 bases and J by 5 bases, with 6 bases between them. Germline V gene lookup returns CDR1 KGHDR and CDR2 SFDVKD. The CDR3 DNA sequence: TGTGCCACCAGTGATTCGGGAGACAATGAGCAGTTCTTC. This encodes CATSDSGDNEQFF.

The CDR3 sequence is CASSPGARPYEQYF. The CDR3 DNA sequence: TGTGCCAGCAGCCCAGGGGCACGACCTTACGAGCAGTACTTC. The chain combines TRBV6-1 with TRBJ2-7; tentatively, D is TRBD1 (6 bases). Trimming left V 6 bases short and J 4 bases short, with 16 bases between. The CDR3 runs to 14 residues. CDR1 and CDR2 from the germline V gene are MNHNS and SASEGT.

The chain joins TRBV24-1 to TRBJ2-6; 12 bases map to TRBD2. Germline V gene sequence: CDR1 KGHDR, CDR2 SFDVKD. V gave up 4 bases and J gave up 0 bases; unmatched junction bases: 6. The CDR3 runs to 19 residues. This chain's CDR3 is CATSDYTSGGPSGANVLTF. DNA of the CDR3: TGTGCCACCAGTGACTACACTAGCGGGGGGCCCTCTGGGGCCAACGTCCTGACTTTC.

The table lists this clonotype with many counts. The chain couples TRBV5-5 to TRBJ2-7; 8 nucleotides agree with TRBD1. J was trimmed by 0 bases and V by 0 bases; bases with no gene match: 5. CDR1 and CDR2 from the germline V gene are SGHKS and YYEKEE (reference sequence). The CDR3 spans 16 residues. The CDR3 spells CASSLEGQVTSYEQYF. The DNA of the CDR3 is TGTGCCAGCAGCTTGGAGGGACAGGTTACCTCCTACGAGCAGTACTTC.

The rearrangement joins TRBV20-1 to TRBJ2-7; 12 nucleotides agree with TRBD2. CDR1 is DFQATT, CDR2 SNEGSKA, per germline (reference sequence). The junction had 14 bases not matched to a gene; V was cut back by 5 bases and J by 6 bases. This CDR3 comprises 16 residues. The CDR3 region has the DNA TGCAGTGCTGCCTCTCCTGGACTAGCGGGAATGGGCGAGCAGTACTTC. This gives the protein CSAASPGLAGMGEQYF.

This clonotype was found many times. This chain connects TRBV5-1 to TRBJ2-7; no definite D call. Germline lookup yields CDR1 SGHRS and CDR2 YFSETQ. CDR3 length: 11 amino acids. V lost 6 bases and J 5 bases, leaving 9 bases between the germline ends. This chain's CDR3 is CASTLGDEQYF. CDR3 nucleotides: TGCGCCAGCACCCTTGGGGACGAGCAGTACTTC.

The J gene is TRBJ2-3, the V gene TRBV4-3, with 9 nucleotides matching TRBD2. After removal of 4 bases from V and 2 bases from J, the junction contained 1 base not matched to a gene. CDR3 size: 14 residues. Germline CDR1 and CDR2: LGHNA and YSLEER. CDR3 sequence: CASSPSGDTDTQYF. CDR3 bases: TGCGCCAGCAGCCCTAGCGGGGACACAGATACGCAGTATTTT.

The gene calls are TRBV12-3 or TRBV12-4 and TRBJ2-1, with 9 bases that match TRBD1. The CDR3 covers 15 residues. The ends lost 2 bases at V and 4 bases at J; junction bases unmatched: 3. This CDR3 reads CASSLRQGGYNEQFF. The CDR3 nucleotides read TGTGCCAGCAGTTTAAGACAGGGGGGTTACAATGAGCAGTTCTTC.

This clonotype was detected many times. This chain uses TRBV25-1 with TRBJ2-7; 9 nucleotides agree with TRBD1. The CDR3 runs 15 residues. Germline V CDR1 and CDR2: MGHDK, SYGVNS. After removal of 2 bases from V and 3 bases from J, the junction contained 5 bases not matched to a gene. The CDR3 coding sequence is TGTGCCAGCAGTGAACCCAGACAGGGGGTCTACGAGCAGTACTTC. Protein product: CASSEPRQGVYEQYF.

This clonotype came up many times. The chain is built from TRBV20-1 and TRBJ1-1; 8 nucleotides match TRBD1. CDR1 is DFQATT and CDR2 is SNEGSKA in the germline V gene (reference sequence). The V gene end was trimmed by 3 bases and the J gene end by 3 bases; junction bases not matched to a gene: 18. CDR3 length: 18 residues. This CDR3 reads CSARARDRSRREDTEAFF. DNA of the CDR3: TGCAGTGCTAGGGCTCGGGACAGGTCCCGAAGGGAGGACACTGAAGCTTTCTTT.

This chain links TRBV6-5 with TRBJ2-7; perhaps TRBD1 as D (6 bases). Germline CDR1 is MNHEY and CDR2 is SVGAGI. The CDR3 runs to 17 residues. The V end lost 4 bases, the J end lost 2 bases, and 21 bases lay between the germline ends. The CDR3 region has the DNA TGTGCCAGCAGTTCATGGGCCTCCGGGACACCTACCTACGAGCAGTACTTC. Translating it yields CASSSWASGTPTYEQYF.

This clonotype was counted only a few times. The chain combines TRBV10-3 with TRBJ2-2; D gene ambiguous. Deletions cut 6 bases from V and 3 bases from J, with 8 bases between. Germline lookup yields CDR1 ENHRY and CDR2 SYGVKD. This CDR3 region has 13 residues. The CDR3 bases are TGTGCCATCAGGGTTGTCGACACCGGGGAGCTGTTTTTT. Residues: CAIRVVDTGELFF.

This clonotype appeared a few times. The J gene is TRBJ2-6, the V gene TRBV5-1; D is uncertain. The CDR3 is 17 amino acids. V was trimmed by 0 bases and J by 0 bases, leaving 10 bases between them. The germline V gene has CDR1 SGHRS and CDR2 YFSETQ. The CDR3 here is CASSLVPFLSGANVLTF. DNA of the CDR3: TGCGCCAGCAGCTTGGTCCCGTTTCTCTCTGGGGCCAACGTCCTGACTTTC.

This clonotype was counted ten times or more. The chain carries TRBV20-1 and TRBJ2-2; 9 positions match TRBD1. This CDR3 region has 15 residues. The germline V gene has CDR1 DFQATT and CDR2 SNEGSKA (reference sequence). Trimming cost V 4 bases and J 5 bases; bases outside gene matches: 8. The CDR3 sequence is CSAKPTGGWTGELFF. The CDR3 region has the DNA TGCAGTGCTAAACCCACAGGGGGCTGGACCGGGGAGCTGTTTTTT.

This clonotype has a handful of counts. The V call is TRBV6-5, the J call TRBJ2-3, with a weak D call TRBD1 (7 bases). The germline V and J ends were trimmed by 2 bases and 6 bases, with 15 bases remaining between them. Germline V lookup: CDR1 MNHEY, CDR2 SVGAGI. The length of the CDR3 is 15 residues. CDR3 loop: CASSYPPQGGDTQYF. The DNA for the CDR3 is TGTGCCAGCAGTTACCCCCCCCAGGGGGGTGATACGCAGTATTTT.

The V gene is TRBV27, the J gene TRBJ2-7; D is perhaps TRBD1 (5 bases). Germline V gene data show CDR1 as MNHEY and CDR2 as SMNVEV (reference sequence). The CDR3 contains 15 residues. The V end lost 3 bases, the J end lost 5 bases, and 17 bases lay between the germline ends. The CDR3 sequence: CASSLLPYRGDEQYF. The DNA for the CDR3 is TGTGCCAGCAGTTTGCTACCATATAGGGGCGACGAGCAGTACTTC.

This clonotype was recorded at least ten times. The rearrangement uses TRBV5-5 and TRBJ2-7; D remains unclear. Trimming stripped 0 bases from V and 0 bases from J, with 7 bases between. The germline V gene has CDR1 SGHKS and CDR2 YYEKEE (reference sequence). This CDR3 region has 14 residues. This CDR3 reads CASSLASTSYEQYF. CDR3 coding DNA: TGTGCCAGCAGCTTGGCCTCAACCTCCTACGAGCAGTACTTC.

The CDR3 DNA reads TGTGCCAGCAGCTTAAAGCAGACCTACGAGCAGTACTTC. The encoded protein is CASSLKQTYEQYF. The chain links TRBV7-2 to TRBJ2-7; D remains unclear. This CDR3 has 13 residues. V lost 2 bases and J lost 2, with 7 bases in between. The germline V gene has CDR1 SGHTA and CDR2 FQGNSA.

CDR3 DNA sequence: TGTGCCAGCAGTTCCCCAGGACTAGCGGGAAGGTCCTCGATAGATACGCAGTATTTT. Amino acid sequence: CASSSPGLAGRSSIDTQYF. This chain links TRBV6-2 or TRBV6-3 with TRBJ2-3; 12 positions agree with TRBD2. With 4 bases clipped from V and 5 bases from J, the junction kept 16 bases outside the gene matches. CDR3 length: 19 amino acids. CDR1 and CDR2 (germline): MNHEY, SVGEGT.

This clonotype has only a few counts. CDR3 region: CASSYRQLHSETQYF. The CDR3 region has the DNA TGTGCCAGCAGTTACCGACAGTTGCATTCGGAGACCCAGTACTTC. The chain couples TRBV6-5 to TRBJ2-5; maybe TRBD1 (5 bases). CDR3 size: 15 residues. The ends were cut back, 2 bases at V and 5 bases at J, with 15 bases in the middle. Per germline, CDR1 MNHEY and CDR2 SVGAGI.

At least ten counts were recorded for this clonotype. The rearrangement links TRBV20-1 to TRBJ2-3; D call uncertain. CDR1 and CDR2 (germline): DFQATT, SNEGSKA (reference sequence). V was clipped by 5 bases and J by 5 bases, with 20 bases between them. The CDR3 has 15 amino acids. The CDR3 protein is CSAHNTRVDRDTQYF. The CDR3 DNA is TGCAGTGCTCACAATACACGGGTTGATCGAGATACGCAGTATTTT.

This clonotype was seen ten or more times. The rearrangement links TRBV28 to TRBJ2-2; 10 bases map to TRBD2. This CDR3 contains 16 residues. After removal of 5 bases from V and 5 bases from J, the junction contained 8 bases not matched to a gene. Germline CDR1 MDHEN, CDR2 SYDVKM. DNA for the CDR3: TGTGCCAGCAGTCACTTAGCGGGGGGCGGAACCGGGGAGCTGTTTTTT. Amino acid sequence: CASSHLAGGGTGELFF. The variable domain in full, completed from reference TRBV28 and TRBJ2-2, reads DVKVTQSSRYLVKRTGEKVFLECVQDMDHENMFWYRQDPGLGLRLIYFSYDVKMKEKGDIPEGYSVSREKKERFSLILESASTNQTSMYLCASSHLAGGGTGELFFGEGSRLTVL.

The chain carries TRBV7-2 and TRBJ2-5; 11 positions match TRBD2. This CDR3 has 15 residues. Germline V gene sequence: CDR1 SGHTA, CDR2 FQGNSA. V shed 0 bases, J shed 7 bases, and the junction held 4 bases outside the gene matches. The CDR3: CASSLAGTSGWTQYF. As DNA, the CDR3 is TGTGCCAGCAGCTTAGCCGGGACTAGCGGTTGGACCCAGTACTTC.

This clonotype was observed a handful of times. The CDR3 sequence: CSAQPGLHTDTQYF. CDR3 in DNA: TGCAGCGCACAACCGGGACTCCACACAGATACGCAGTATTTT. The chain is built from TRBV29-1 and TRBJ2-3, with D possibly being TRBD2 (6 bases). Trimming cost V 7 bases and J 2 bases, with 16 bases left between them. CDR1 SQVTM and CDR2 ANQGSEA come from the germline V gene. This CDR3 spans 14 amino acids.

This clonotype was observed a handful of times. The CDR3 nucleotides are TGCGCCAGCAGCCGGACGAGCGGGTTCCAAGAGACCCAGTACTTC. Its protein product is CASSRTSGFQETQYF. The chain couples TRBV4-3 to TRBJ2-5; D is perhaps TRBD2 (6 bases). Per germline, CDR1 LGHNA and CDR2 YSLEER. CDR3 size: 15 residues. V dropped 4 bases and J dropped 1 base, with 13 bases sitting between them.

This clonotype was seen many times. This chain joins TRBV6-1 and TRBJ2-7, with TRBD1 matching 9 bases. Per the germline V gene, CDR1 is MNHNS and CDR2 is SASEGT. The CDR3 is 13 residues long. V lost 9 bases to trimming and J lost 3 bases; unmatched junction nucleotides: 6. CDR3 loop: CASSDRGGYEQYF. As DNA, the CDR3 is TGTGCCAGTTCGGACAGGGGAGGCTACGAGCAGTACTTC.

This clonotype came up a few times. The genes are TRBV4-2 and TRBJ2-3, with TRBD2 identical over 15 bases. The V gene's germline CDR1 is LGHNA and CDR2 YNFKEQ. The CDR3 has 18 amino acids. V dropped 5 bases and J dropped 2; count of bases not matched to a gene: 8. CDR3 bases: TGTGCCAGCAGCGTAGGGACTAGCGGGGGGAGGTACACAGATACGCAGTATTTT. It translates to CASSVGTSGGRYTDTQYF.

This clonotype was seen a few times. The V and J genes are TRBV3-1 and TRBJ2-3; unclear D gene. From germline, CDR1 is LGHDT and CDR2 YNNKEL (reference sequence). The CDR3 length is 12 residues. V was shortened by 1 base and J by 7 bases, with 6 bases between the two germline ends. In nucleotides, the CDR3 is TGTGCCAGCAGCCAAGTAGGCAATACGCAGTATTTT. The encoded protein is CASSQVGNTQYF.

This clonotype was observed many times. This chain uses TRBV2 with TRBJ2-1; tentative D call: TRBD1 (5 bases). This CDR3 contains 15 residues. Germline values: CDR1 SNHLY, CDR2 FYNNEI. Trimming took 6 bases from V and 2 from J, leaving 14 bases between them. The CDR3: CASRGRQIPYNEQFF. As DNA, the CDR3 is TGTGCCAGCAGAGGTCGACAGATACCCTACAATGAGCAGTTCTTC.

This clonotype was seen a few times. The DNA of the CDR3 is TGTGCCAGCAGTCCCACTAGCGAAGAGACCCAGTACTTC. It translates to CASSPTSEETQYF. The V gene is TRBV28, the J gene TRBJ2-5; 7 nucleotides line up with TRBD2. Germline V gives CDR1 MDHEN, CDR2 SYDVKM. Trimming cost V 5 bases and J 3 bases; bases outside gene matches: 3. The CDR3 sequence is 13 residues long.

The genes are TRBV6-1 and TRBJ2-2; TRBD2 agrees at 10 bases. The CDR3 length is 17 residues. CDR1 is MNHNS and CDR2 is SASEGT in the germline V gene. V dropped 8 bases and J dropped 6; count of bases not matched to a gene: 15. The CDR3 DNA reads TGTGCCAGCCACGGGATCCTAGCGGGAGTGGGGGCCGGGGAGCTGTTTTTT. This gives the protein CASHGILAGVGAGELFF.

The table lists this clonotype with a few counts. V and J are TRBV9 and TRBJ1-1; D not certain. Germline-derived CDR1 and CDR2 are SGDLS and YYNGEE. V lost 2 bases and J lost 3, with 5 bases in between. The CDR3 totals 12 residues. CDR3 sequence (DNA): TGTGCCAGCAGCGTTGGGGACACTGAAGCTTTCTTT. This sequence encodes CASSVGDTEAFF.